These 30 T cell receptor beta chains were all obtained from the same sample, sequenced in a study of early T cells in non-severe SARS-CoV-2 infection. MiXCR was run by TCRdb on the 5' RACE reads, yielding one entry per CDR3 protein. The top ten hold roughly 3% of the sample, which has tens of thousands of distinct CDR3 sequences, 3% to 4% seen once. The sequencing input was whole blood. The source of these receptors is an adult who was a healthcare worker with PCR-confirmed SARS-CoV-2 infection or an uninfected control (not recorded which).

Here the CDR3 DNA reads TGTGCCAGCAGCCAGAGCGGGAGGACAGATACGCAGTATTTT. It specifies CASSQSGRTDTQYF. The chain combines TRBV7-3 with TRBJ2-3; TRBD2 agrees at 9 bases. CDR1 SGHTA and CDR2 FQGTGA come from the germline V gene. V was pared by 5 bases and J by 3 bases, with 3 bases of the junction left unmatched. The CDR3 is 14 amino acids.

This clonotype was recorded at least ten times. The V gene is TRBV27, the J gene TRBJ2-7, with D perhaps matching TRBD1 (6 bases). V shed 2 bases and J shed 6 bases, with 14 bases lying between them. CDR1 MNHEY and CDR2 SMNVEV come from the germline V gene (reference sequence). The CDR3 is 14 residues long. CDR3 sequence (DNA): TGTGCCAGCAGTTTAGGGGCCGGGACACGCGAGCAGTACTTC. Translation gives CASSLGAGTREQYF.

On this clonotype: Being one base from a much bigger clone, this may be a read error. The chain couples TRBV5-1 to TRBJ1-4; D is perhaps TRBD1 (5 bases). This CDR3 contains 13 residues. Germline CDR1 and CDR2: SGHRS and YFSETQ. The CDR3 nucleotides read TGCGCCTGCAGCTTGGACATTAATGAAAAACTGTTTTTT. Protein product: CACSLDINEKLFF.

This clonotype was detected many times. The CDR3 DNA follows: TGTGCCAGTAGCCGGCGCCCTGCAGGGCATAGGTACAATGAGCAGTTCTTC. Residues: CASSRRPAGHRYNEQFF. The V and J genes are TRBV19 and TRBJ2-1; D is perhaps TRBD1 (5 bases). Trimming cost V 6 bases and J 4 bases, with 22 bases left between them. Germline V gives CDR1 LNHDA, CDR2 SQIVND (reference sequence). The CDR3 is made up of 17 amino acids.

The chain recombines TRBV6-5 with TRBJ1-2; D possibly corresponds to TRBD1 (5 bases). The CDR3 totals 15 residues. V lost 0 bases and J lost 4, with 12 bases in between. The germline CDR1 and CDR2 sequences are MNHEY and SVGAGI. The CDR3 protein is CASSYSEGPGYGYTF. For the CDR3, the DNA is TGTGCCAGCAGTTACTCGGAGGGGCCGGGCTATGGCTACACCTTC.

The table lists this clonotype with many counts. The chain couples TRBV5-1 to TRBJ2-2; possible D gene TRBD2, 5 bases. Trimming stripped 2 bases from V and 6 bases from J, with 8 bases between. This CDR3 is 13 amino acids long. From germline, CDR1 is SGHRS and CDR2 YFSETQ. The CDR3 sequence: CASSFWTSGELFF. The CDR3 DNA is TGCGCCAGCAGCTTCTGGACTTCCGGGGAGCTGTTTTTT.

This clonotype was recorded at least ten times. The chain couples TRBV30 to TRBJ1-2; no definite D call. The V end lost 4 bases, the J end lost 0 bases, and 21 bases lay between the germline ends. CDR1 GTSNPN and CDR2 SVGIG come from the germline V gene (reference sequence). The CDR3 has 17 residues. The CDR3 DNA sequence: TGTGCCTGGACCTCCCTCCTTCGGCCAGTAGCTAACTATGGCTACACCTTC. Its translation: CAWTSLLRPVANYGYTF.

This clonotype was detected ten times or more. As DNA, the CDR3 is TGCAGCGTCCCTACGGGAACAGACGGGGCCTATGGCTACACCTTC. Translation: CSVPTGTDGAYGYTF. J is TRBJ1-2 and V is TRBV29-1, with D possibly matching TRBD1 (5 bases). The CDR3 is 15 residues long. The germline V gene encodes CDR1 SQVTM and CDR2 ANQGSEA. Trimming took off 6 bases at V and 4 bases at J, with 21 bases between the two ends.

This clonotype was found a few times. The V call is TRBV7-9, the J call TRBJ2-7; weak D call: TRBD1 (6 bases). V shed 5 bases and J shed 5 bases, with 13 bases lying between them. The CDR3 runs 13 residues. The germline V gene encodes CDR1 SEHNR and CDR2 FQNEAQ (reference sequence). The CDR3: CASSLQNRDEQYF. The CDR3 bases are TGTGCCAGCAGCCTACAAAACAGGGACGAGCAGTACTTC. Full variable domain (rest looked up from reference TRBV7-9 and TRBJ2-7): DTGVSQNPRHKITKRGQNVTFRCDPISEHNRLYWYRQTLGQGPEFLTYFQNEAQLEKSRLLSDRFSAERPKGSFSTLEIQRTEQGDSAMYLCASSLQNRDEQYFGPGTRLTVT.

This clonotype was counted at least ten times. The rearrangement joins TRBV5-1 to TRBJ1-2; 8 nucleotides align to TRBD1. In germline, CDR1 is SGHRS, CDR2 YFSETQ. V shed 4 bases, J shed 6 bases, and the junction held 20 bases outside the gene matches. The CDR3 sequence is 18 residues long. The CDR3 nucleotides are TGCGCCAGCAGCCCGGGACAGGATATAGCACTCTCCCTGAATGGCTACACCTTC. Protein: CASSPGQDIALSLNGYTF.

This clonotype appeared many times. The chain carries TRBV20-1 and TRBJ2-7; no definite D call. V was shortened by 0 bases and J by 1 base, with 7 bases between the two germline ends. Per germline, CDR1 DFQATT and CDR2 SNEGSKA (reference sequence). CDR3 length equals 13 residues. The DNA of the CDR3 is TGCAGTGCTAGAGATTTGCAGTCCTACGAGCAGTACTTC. It yields the protein CSARDLQSYEQYF.

The chain links TRBV2 to TRBJ2-5; 9 nucleotides agree with TRBD1. V trimming: 4 bases; J trimming: 1 base; junction bases outside the gene matches: 13. This CDR3 region has 18 residues. The germline V gene has CDR1 SNHLY and CDR2 FYNNEI. The CDR3 is CASSAGQGRASGQETQYF. For the CDR3, the DNA is TGTGCCAGCAGTGCTGGACAGGGGAGGGCTTCGGGCCAAGAGACCCAGTACTTC.

This clonotype has a count of ten or more. V and J are TRBV7-8 and TRBJ2-7; 7 nucleotides line up with TRBD1. CDR3 length equals 15 residues. J lost 5 bases, V lost 5 bases, and 12 bases had no gene match. Per the germline V gene, CDR1 is SGHVS and CDR2 is FQNEAQ. Here the CDR3 reads CASSPRVRGSHEQYF. The CDR3 DNA follows: TGTGCCAGCAGCCCAAGGGTCAGGGGGTCCCACGAGCAGTACTTC.

This clonotype was detected many times. This chain connects TRBV21-1 to TRBJ1-2. TRBV21-1 is an annotated pseudogene. The CDR3 length is 14 residues. The DNA for the CDR3 is TGTGCCAGCAGCAAACAGTCCTATGGCTATGGCTACACCTTC. It specifies CASSKQSYGYGYTF.

This clonotype was seen repeatedly, ten times or more. This rearrangement joins TRBV3-1 to TRBJ1-4, with 8 bases lining up with TRBD1. The trim removed 5 bases at V and 7 bases at J, leaving 6 bases unmatched. Germline values: CDR1 LGHDT, CDR2 YNNKEL (reference sequence). This CDR3 spans 14 amino acids. The CDR3 DNA is TGTGCCAGCAGCTTTACAGGGGGGACTGAAAAACTGTTTTTT. This sequence encodes CASSFTGGTEKLFF.

This clonotype came up many times. The chain has TRBV7-9 and TRBJ1-5, with no clear D. The germline V gene encodes CDR1 SEHNR and CDR2 FQNEAQ (reference sequence). V lost 1 base to trimming and J lost 3 bases, with 7 bases between them. This CDR3 contains 14 residues. The CDR3 DNA follows: TGTGCCAGCAGCTTAGGGCAGGTCAATCAGCCCCAGCATTTT. It yields the protein CASSLGQVNQPQHF. The full variable domain, with the rest looked up from reference TRBV7-9 and TRBJ1-5, is DTGVSQNPRHKITKRGQNVTFRCDPISEHNRLYWYRQTLGQGPEFLTYFQNEAQLEKSRLLSDRFSAERPKGSFSTLEIQRTEQGDSAMYLCASSLGQVNQPQHFGDGTRLSIL.

By frequency in the sample, this clonotype is medium-sized (0.01 to 0.1%). The J gene is TRBJ2-5, the V gene TRBV6-1, with D possibly being TRBD1 (6 bases). Trimming stripped 8 bases from V and 2 bases from J, with 21 bases between. Looked up from germline, CDR1 is MNHNS and CDR2 is SASEGT. The length of the CDR3 is 16 residues. CDR3 nucleotides: TGTGCCAGCCTACGGCCACCTGGGACACTACAAGAGACCCAGTACTTC. It codes for CASLRPPGTLQETQYF.

In this sample, this clonotype turned up many times. The chain is built from TRBV19 and TRBJ2-7; tentative D call: TRBD2 (6 bases). The length of the CDR3 is 17 residues. V lost 3 bases, J lost 6 bases, and 24 bases lay in between. The germline CDR1 and CDR2 sequences are LNHDA and SQIVND (reference sequence). CDR3 sequence: CASSIGGAGLPSPEQYF. CDR3 DNA: TGTGCCAGTAGTATCGGCGGTGCGGGACTCCCTTCCCCCGAGCAGTACTTC.

This clonotype was seen ten or more times. The gene calls are TRBV6-5 and TRBJ2-4; D ambiguous. The V and J ends lost 5 bases and 10 bases respectively, with 15 bases between them. The CDR3 runs 13 residues. Per the germline V gene, CDR1 is MNHEY and CDR2 is SVGAGI. CDR3 region: CASSTHDRPIQYF. In DNA form, the CDR3 reads TGTGCCAGCAGTACCCACGACCGGCCTATTCAGTACTTC.

This clonotype was counted many times. The CDR3 region has the DNA TGTGCCAGCAGCCTCCGGGGGCCCGCCAACCAGCCCCAGCATTTT. Translated, it gives CASSLRGPANQPQHF. The V call is TRBV12-3 or TRBV12-4, the J call TRBJ1-5; tentatively, D is TRBD1 (6 bases). CDR3 length: 15 amino acids. The germline V and J ends were trimmed by 6 bases and 7 bases, with 19 bases remaining between them.

This clonotype was detected many times. The chain recombines TRBV20-1 with TRBJ2-3, with D perhaps matching TRBD1 (8 bases). The length of the CDR3 is 14 residues. Germline V gene sequence: CDR1 DFQATT, CDR2 SNEGSKA (reference sequence). Deletions cut 1 base from V and 4 bases from J, with 12 bases between. Written as DNA, the CDR3 is TGCAGTGCTAGAGCTACAGGGGGGGCAGATACGCAGTATTTT. Its protein is CSARATGGADTQYF.

This clonotype was detected once. The genes are TRBV29-1 and TRBJ2-1, with a tentative D call TRBD1 (6 bases). Trimming stripped 7 bases from V and 2 bases from J, with 12 bases between. This CDR3 has 13 residues. Germline V gene data show CDR1 as SQVTM and CDR2 as ANQGSEA. The CDR3 loop reads CSAGTLTYNEQFF. As DNA, the CDR3 is TGCAGCGCCGGGACACTAACCTACAATGAGCAGTTCTTC.

This clonotype has ten or more counts. The V and J genes are TRBV27 and TRBJ2-7; TRBD1 matches 9 bases. Unmatched junction bases numbered 8, after V lost 5 bases and J lost 3 bases. Germline V CDR1 and CDR2: MNHEY, SMNVEV (reference sequence). The CDR3 is 15 residues long. The CDR3 DNA is TGTGCCAGCAGTACGCCGGGACAGGGTTTCTACGAGCAGTACTTC. It specifies CASSTPGQGFYEQYF.

This clonotype was detected many times. The chain employs TRBV6-5 and TRBJ2-7; the D gene is possibly TRBD2 (5 bases). Germline V gives CDR1 MNHEY, CDR2 SVGAGI. The CDR3 is made up of 15 amino acids. The ends were cut back, 5 bases at V and 10 bases at J, with 24 bases in the middle. The DNA for the CDR3 is TGTGCCAGCAGTAACCGGGAACCCTTTCTAAAACCCCAGTACTTC. Translation: CASSNREPFLKPQYF.

This clonotype was seen many times. CDR3 DNA sequence: TGCGCCAGCAGCTTGTCTGATACGCAGTATTTT. This codes for CASSLSDTQYF. The chain has TRBV5-1 and TRBJ2-3; no reliable D call. The CDR3 runs 11 residues. The ends were cut back, 1 base at V and 6 bases at J, with 3 bases in the middle. Germline CDR1 SGHRS, CDR2 YFSETQ.

The rearrangement links TRBV4-1 to TRBJ2-7; 9 bases match TRBD1. CDR1 is MGHRA and CDR2 is YSYEKL in the germline V gene. V lost 2 bases to trimming and J lost 3 bases; unmatched junction nucleotides: 5. There are 15 residues in the CDR3. CDR3 in amino acids: CASSQLSTGGYEQYF. The CDR3 bases are TGCGCCAGCAGCCAATTATCGACAGGGGGCTACGAGCAGTACTTC.

This clonotype has ten or more counts. V usage is TRBV4-1 and J usage is TRBJ2-7; TRBD2 aligns across 10 bases. CDR3 length: 16 amino acids. Germline values: CDR1 MGHRA, CDR2 YSYEKL. V lost 3 bases and J lost 2; bases outside the gene matches: 7. The CDR3 DNA sequence: TGCGCCAGCAGCCAGGTATCTAGCGGGGGCACCTACGAGCAGTACTTC. This translates into CASSQVSSGGTYEQYF.

The CDR3 sequence is CASSGGTSGAYEQYF. The CDR3 DNA is TGTGCCAGCTCGGGTGGGACTAGCGGAGCCTACGAGCAGTACTTC. The chain joins TRBV18 to TRBJ2-7; 11 positions agree with TRBD2. With V trimmed by 6 bases and J by 2 bases, 6 bases remained unmatched. The CDR3 spans 15 residues. The germline V gene has CDR1 KGHSH and CDR2 LQKENI.

This clonotype was detected many times. The chain combines TRBV19 with TRBJ1-2, with 8 nucleotides matching TRBD1. The V gene's germline CDR1 is LNHDA and CDR2 SQIVND (reference sequence). This CDR3 has 14 amino acids. Trimming cost V 10 bases and J 8 bases; bases outside gene matches: 15. The CDR3 sequence: CATSDRGPPWGYTF. The CDR3 coding sequence is TGTGCCACCTCAGACAGGGGCCCCCCCTGGGGCTACACCTTC.

This clonotype has ten or more counts. V and J are TRBV20-1 and TRBJ2-7; D not certain. V was pared by 5 bases and J by 3 bases, with 20 bases between. Germline CDR1 and CDR2: DFQATT and SNEGSKA (reference sequence). The CDR3 consists of 15 residues. CDR3 protein: CSAPNRRGEHYEQYF. The CDR3 coding sequence is TGCAGTGCTCCCAACCGCCGTGGAGAGCACTACGAGCAGTACTTC.